This T cell receptor beta chain appears in the sequencing data of a study of beta chain features in type 1 diabetes. Notes on the study in general: In every one of the four CD4+ subsets, TCRB CDR3s were moderately but significantly shorter in Type 1 diabetes patients.

Since all of the isolated RNA was reverse transcribed, expressed TCRB transcripts were what got sequenced. Assay used: immunoSEQ multiplex PCR; TCRdb lists only in-frame clones, some missing. The table shows 250,000 to 350,000 clones, with about 15% occurring only once. This clone has a handful of counts. Its target is unknown. Trimming stripped 4 bases from V and 14 bases from J, with 18 bases between. CDR1 and CDR2 (germline): GTSNPN, SVGIG (reference sequence). This CDR3 contains 12 residues. The chain combines TRBV30 with TRBJ2-1; tentative D call: TRBD1 (5 bases). This TCR was recovered from a man aged 18 to 30 with type 1 diabetes. Material for sequencing was naive CD4+ T cells from blood. Here the CDR3 DNA reads TGTGCCTGGATGGACCCAGGGAAGTTGGAGTTCTTC. This sequence encodes CAWMDPGKLEFF.